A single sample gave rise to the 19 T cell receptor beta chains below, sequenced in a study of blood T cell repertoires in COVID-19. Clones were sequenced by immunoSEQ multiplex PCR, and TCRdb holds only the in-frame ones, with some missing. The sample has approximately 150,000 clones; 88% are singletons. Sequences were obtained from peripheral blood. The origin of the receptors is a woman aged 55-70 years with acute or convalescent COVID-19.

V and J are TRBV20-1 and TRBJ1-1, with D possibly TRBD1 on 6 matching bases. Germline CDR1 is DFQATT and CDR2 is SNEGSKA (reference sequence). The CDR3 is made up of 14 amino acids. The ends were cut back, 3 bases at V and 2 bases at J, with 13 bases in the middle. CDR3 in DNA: TGCAGTGCTAGTAGTGACAGGCGAAACACTGAAGCTTTCTTT. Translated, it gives CSASSDRRNTEAFF.

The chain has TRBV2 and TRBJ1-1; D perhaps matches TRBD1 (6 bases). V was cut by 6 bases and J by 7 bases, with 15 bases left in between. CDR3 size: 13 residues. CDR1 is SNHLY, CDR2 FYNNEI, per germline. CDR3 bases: TGTGCCAGCAGGAGAGTCACAGGGTTTGAAGCTTTCTTT. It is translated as CASRRVTGFEAFF. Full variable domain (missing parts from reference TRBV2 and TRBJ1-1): EPEVTQTPSHQVTQMGQEVILRCVPISNHLYFYWYRQILGQKVEFLVSFYNNEISEKSEIFDDQFSVERPDGSNFTLKIRSTKLEDSAMYFCASRRVTGFEAFFGQGTRLTVV.

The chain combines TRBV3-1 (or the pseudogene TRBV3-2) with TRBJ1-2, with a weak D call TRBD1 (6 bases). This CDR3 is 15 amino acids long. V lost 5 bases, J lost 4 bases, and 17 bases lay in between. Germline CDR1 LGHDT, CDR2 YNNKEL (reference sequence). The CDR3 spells CASSSWDTLSYGYTF. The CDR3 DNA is TGTGCCAGCAGCTCGTGGGACACCCTGAGCTATGGCTACACCTTC.

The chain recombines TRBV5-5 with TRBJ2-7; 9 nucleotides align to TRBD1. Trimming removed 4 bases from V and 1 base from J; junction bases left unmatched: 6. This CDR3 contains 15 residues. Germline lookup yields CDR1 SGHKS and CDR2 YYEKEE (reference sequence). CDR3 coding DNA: TGTGCCAGCAGCGTAACAGGGGGCATATCCTACGAGCAGTACTTC. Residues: CASSVTGGISYEQYF.

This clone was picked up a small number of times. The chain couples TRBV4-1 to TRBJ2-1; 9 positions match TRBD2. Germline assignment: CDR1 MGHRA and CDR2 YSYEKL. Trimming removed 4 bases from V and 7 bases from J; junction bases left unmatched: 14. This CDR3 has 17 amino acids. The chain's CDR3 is CASSLPIAGAKWNEQFF. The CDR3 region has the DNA TGCGCCAGCAGCCTCCCAATAGCGGGGGCGAAATGGAATGAGCAGTTCTTC.

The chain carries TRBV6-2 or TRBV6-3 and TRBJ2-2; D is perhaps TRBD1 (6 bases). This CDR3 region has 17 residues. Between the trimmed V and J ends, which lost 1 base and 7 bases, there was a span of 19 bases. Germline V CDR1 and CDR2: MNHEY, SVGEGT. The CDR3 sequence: CASSYYDTGYGDGELFF. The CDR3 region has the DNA TGTGCCAGCAGTTACTACGATACAGGGTACGGGGACGGGGAGCTGTTTTTT.

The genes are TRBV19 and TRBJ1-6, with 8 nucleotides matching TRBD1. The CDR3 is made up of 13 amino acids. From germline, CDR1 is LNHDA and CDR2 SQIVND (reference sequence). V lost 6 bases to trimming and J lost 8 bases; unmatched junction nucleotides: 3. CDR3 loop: CASSDRGHSPLHF. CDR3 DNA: TGTGCCAGTAGCGACAGGGGTCATTCACCCCTCCACTTT.

As DNA, the CDR3 is TGCAGCGTTGTCCGGGGAAGCACTGAAGCTTTCTTT. Its protein product is CSVVRGSTEAFF. The chain combines TRBV29-1 with TRBJ1-1; no reliable D call. There are 12 residues in the CDR3. Germline V CDR1 and CDR2: SQVTM, ANQGSEA. The V and J ends lost 4 bases and 4 bases respectively, with 10 bases between them.

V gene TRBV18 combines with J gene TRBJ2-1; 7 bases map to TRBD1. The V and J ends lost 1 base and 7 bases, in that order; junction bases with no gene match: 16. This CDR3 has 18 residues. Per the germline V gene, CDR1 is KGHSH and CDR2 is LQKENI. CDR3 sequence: CASSPLNPGSTRGNEQFF. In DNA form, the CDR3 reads TGTGCCAGCTCACCACTGAATCCCGGGTCCACCAGGGGGAATGAGCAGTTCTTC.

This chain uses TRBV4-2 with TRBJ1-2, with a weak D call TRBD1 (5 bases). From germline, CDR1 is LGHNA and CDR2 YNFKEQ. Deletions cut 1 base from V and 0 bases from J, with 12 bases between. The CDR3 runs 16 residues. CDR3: CASSQVTAGTNYGYTF. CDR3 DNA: TGTGCCAGCAGCCAAGTTACGGCAGGGACTAACTATGGCTACACCTTC.

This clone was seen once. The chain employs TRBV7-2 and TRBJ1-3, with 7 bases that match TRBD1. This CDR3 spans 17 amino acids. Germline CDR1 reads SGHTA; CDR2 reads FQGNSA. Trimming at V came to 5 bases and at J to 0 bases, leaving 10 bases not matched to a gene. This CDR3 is CASSPGTDIHSGNTIYF. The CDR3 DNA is TGTGCCAGCAGCCCCGGGACAGATATTCACTCTGGAAACACCATATATTTT.

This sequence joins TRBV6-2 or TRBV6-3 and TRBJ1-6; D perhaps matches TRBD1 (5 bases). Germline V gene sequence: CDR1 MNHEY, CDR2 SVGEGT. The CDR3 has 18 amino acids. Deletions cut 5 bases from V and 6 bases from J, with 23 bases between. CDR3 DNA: TGTGCCAGCAGTGGGGCTGAAGGACGAGAAACGACTAATTCACCCCTCCACTTT. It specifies CASSGAEGRETTNSPLHF.

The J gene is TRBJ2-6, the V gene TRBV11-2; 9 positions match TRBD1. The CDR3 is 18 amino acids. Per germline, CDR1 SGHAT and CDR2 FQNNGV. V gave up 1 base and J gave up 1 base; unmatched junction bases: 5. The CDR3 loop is CASSLGTGAVSGANVLTF. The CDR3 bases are TGTGCCAGCAGCTTAGGGACAGGGGCCGTTTCTGGGGCCAACGTCCTGACTTTC.

CDR3 protein: CASSHLWGVAGVRSSTDTQYF. In DNA, the CDR3 is TGTGCCAGCAGCCATCTATGGGGTGTAGCGGGGGTCCGATCGAGCACAGATACGCAGTATTTT. This rearrangement joins TRBV4-2 to TRBJ2-3, with 9 positions matching TRBD2. Germline V gene sequence: CDR1 LGHNA, CDR2 YNFKEQ. The CDR3 runs to 21 residues. Trimming cost V 3 bases and J 0 bases; bases outside gene matches: 19.

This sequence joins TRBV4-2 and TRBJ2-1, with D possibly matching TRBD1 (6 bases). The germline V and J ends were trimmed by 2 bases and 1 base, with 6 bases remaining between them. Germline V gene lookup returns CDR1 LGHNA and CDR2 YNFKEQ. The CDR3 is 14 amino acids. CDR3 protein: CASSQRGSYNEQFF. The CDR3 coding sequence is TGTGCCAGCAGCCAAAGGGGGTCCTACAATGAGCAGTTCTTC.

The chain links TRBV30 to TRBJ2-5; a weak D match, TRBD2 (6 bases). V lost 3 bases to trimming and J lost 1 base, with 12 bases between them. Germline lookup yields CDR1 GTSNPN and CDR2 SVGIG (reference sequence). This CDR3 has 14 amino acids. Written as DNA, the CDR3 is TGTGCCTGGAGCGTGGGACTGGCCCAAGAGACCCAGTACTTC. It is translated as CAWSVGLAQETQYF.

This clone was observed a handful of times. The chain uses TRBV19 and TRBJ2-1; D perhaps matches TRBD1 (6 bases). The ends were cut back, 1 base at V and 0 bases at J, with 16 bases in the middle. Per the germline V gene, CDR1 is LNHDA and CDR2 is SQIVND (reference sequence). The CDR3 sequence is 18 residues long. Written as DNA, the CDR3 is TGTGCCAGTAGTATAGGAGGGAGCTTAGGGGGCTCCTACAATGAGCAGTTCTTC. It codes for CASSIGGSLGGSYNEQFF.

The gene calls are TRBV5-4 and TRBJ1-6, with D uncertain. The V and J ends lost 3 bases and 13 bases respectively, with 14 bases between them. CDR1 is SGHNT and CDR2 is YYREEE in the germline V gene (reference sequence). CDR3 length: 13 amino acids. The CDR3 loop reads CASSSWVGNPLHF. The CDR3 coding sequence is TGTGCCAGCAGCTCTTGGGTCGGGAATCCCCTCCACTTT.

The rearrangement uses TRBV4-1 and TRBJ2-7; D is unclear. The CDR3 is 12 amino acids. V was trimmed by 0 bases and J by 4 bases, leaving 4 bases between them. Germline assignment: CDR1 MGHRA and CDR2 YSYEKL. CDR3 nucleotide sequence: TGCGCCAGCAGCCAAGATCAATACGAGCAGTACTTC. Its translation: CASSQDQYEQYF.